This passage covers 6 T cell receptor beta chains from one sample sequenced in a study of T-cell reconstitution after alpha-beta-depleted transplantation in children. Preparation of the TCRbeta library was carried out with unique molecular identifiers. TCRdb re-analysed the PCR reads in MiXCR, keeping a single row per CDR3 protein. This sample has around 440,000 distinct CDR3 sequences, with 16% found just once. This specimen was PBMCs, mostly from graft donor cells, taken 360 days after TCRalphabeta/CD19-depleted stem cell transplant. Source of these receptors: a boy less than two years old who had a stem cell transplant for Wiskott-Aldrich syndrome, so the T cells may come from the graft donor.

This clonotype showed up many times. This chain connects TRBV29-1 to TRBJ2-1; TRBD1 matches at 8 bases. Germline V CDR1 and CDR2: SQVTM, ANQGSEA. CDR3 size: 14 residues. The J segment lost 2 bases and the V segment lost 6 bases, leaving 6 bases of the junction unmatched. The CDR3 coding sequence is TGCAGCGTAGCCGGGACAGGCCCCTACAATGAGCAGTTCTTC. Translating it yields CSVAGTGPYNEQFF.

The chain is built from TRBV30 and TRBJ2-7, with 7 bases matching TRBD1. Trimming removed 3 bases from V and 0 bases from J; junction bases left unmatched: 8. CDR3 length: 15 residues. Germline CDR1 and CDR2: GTSNPN and SVGIG (reference sequence). CDR3 residues: CAWRQKGANSYEQYF. The CDR3 DNA sequence: TGTGCCTGGAGACAAAAGGGGGCGAACTCCTACGAGCAGTACTTC.

The chain is built from TRBV6-5 and TRBJ2-3, with D unresolved. The germline CDR1 and CDR2 sequences are MNHEY and SVGAGI. There are 16 residues in the CDR3. V dropped 7 bases and J dropped 0 bases, with 17 bases sitting between them. The CDR3 reads CASTPSDRYSTDTQYF. The CDR3 DNA follows: TGTGCCAGCACCCCATCTGATCGGTATAGCACAGATACGCAGTATTTT.

The rearrangement links TRBV20-1 to TRBJ2-3; D gene uncertain. This CDR3 comprises 11 residues. V was cut by 0 bases and J by 10 bases, with 8 bases left in between. The germline V gene encodes CDR1 DFQATT and CDR2 SNEGSKA (reference sequence). The CDR3 sequence is CSARDPLAQYF. CDR3 in DNA: TGCAGTGCTAGAGATCCCCTCGCGCAGTATTTT.

The V and J genes are TRBV5-1 and TRBJ2-2; no reliable D call. The CDR3 has 14 residues. Germline CDR1 SGHRS, CDR2 YFSETQ. Trimming shortened V by 5 bases and J by 0 bases, and 8 bases separated the two germline ends. CDR3 DNA sequence: TGCGCCAGCAGGAACAAGGCGAACACCGGGGAGCTGTTTTTT. It yields the protein CASRNKANTGELFF. Supplemented by reference TRBV5-1 and TRBJ2-2, the full variable domain reads KAGVTQTPRYLIKTRGQQVTLSCSPISGHRSVSWYQQTPGQGLQFLFEYFSETQRNKGNFPGRFSGRQFSNSRSEMNVSTLELGDSALYLCASRNKANTGELFFGEGSRLTVL.

The rearrangement uses TRBV28 and TRBJ2-7; weak D call: TRBD1 (6 bases). Germline CDR1 MDHEN, CDR2 SYDVKM. With 8 bases removed from V and 3 bases from J, the gap between germline ends came to 20 bases. CDR3 length: 15 residues. CDR3 nucleotide sequence: TGTGCCAGCGAAGGGCCCACAGGGATGGACTACGAGCAGTACTTC. Translating it yields CASEGPTGMDYEQYF. The full variable domain, with the rest looked up from reference TRBV28 and TRBJ2-7, is DVKVTQSSRYLVKRTGEKVFLECVQDMDHENMFWYRQDPGLGLRLIYFSYDVKMKEKGDIPEGYSVSREKKERFSLILESASTNQTSMYLCASEGPTGMDYEQYFGPGTRLTVT.